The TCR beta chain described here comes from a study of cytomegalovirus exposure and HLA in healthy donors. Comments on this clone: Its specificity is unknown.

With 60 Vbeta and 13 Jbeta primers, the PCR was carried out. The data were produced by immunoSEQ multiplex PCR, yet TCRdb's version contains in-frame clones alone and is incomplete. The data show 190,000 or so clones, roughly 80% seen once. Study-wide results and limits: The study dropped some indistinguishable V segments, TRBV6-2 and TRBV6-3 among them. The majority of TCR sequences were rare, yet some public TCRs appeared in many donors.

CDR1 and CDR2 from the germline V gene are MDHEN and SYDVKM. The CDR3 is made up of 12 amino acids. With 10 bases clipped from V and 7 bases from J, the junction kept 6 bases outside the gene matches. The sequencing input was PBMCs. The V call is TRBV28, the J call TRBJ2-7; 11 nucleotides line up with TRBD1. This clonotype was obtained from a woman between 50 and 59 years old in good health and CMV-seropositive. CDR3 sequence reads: CATGTGGREQYF. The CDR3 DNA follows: TGTGCCACCGGGACAGGGGGACGGGAGCAGTACTTC.